One sample yielded the 5 T cell receptor beta chains listed below, sequenced in a study of monozygotic twins with inflammatory bowel disease. TCRdb reanalyzed the 5' RACE reads, giving one entry per CDR3 protein sequence and no DNA. This repertoire includes 300,000 to 350,000 distinct CDR3 sequences. Source material: blood. These receptors came from a human donor with ulcerative colitis or Crohn's disease, or a healthy co-twin of an affected twin (not recorded which).

The chain couples TRBV14 to TRBJ1-5; TCRdb's D gene call, TRBD1, goes unchecked for lack of DNA. The V gene's germline CDR1 is SGHDN and CDR2 FVKESK. The length of the CDR3 is 17 residues. The CDR3 sequence: CASSQIYRDIGNQPQHF.

The V call is TRBV5-1, the J call TRBJ2-7; no DNA is available, so the TRBD1 call from TCRdb remains unchecked. The CDR3 runs 15 residues. Germline lookup yields CDR1 SGHRS and CDR2 YFSETQ. The CDR3 is CASNPLGTTFNEQYF.

This chain connects TRBV15 to TRBJ1-1; lacking DNA, the TRBD1 call made by TCRdb goes unchecked. There are 15 residues in the CDR3. Per germline, CDR1 LNHNV and CDR2 YYDKDF (reference sequence). The CDR3 region is CATSTRTAVNTEAFF.

This rearrangement joins TRBV7-9 to TRBJ1-3. This CDR3 spans 14 amino acids. Germline CDR1 reads SEHNR; CDR2 reads FQNEAQ (reference sequence). The CDR3 region is CASSFVRSGNTIYF.

The chain joins TRBV12-3 or TRBV12-4 to TRBJ1-3. The CDR3 is 17 residues long. CDR3 protein: CASSLKYGTSRANTIYF.